Described below is a single T cell receptor (beta chain) sequence and its context. Antigen specificity is unknown. The CDR3 extends over 11 amino acids. The V end was cut by 4 bases, the J end by 7 bases, with 8 bases between. Looked up from germline, CDR1 is SNHLY and CDR2 is FYNNEI. These data come from a study of cytomegalovirus exposure and HLA in healthy donors. The study's findings and limits: Cytomegalovirus-associated TCR beta chains were listed, numbering some 150. TCR beta V- and J-gene trimming was later associated with a missense DCLRE1C variant. Testing in vitro showed a few CMV-associated chains specific for CMV antigens.

PCR primers comprised 60 Vbeta and 13 Jbeta primers. Some clones are missing from TCRdb's copy, which holds only in-frame ones; the method was immunoSEQ multiplex PCR. The repertoire holds some 180,000 clones, about 80% seen once, with approximately 14% in the top ten. The source material was PBMCs. The origin of this receptor is a woman aged 30 to 39 in good health and CMV-seropositive. The rearrangement uses TRBV2 and TRBJ2-7; D is uncertain. The CDR3 coding sequence is TGTGCCAGCAGTGGTGCCACTGAGCAGTACTTC. Residues: CASSGATEQYF.